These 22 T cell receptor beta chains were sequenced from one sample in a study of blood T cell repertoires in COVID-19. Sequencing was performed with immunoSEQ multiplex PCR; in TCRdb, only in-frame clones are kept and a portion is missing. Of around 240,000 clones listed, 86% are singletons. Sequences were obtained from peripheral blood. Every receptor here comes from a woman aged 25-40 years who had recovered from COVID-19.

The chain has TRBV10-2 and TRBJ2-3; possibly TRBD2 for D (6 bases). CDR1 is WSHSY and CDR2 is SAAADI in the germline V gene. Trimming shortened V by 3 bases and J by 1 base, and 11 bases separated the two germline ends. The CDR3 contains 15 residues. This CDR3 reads CASSDGTRRTDTQYF. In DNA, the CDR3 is TGCGCCAGCAGTGACGGGACTCGCCGCACAGATACGCAGTATTTT.

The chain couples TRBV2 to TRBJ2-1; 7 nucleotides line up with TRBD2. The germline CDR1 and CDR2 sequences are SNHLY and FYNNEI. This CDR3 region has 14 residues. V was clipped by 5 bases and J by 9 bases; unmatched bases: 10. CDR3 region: CASSSQERGGEQFF. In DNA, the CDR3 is TGTGCCAGCAGTTCTCAGGAGCGGGGTGGTGAGCAGTTCTTC.

The CDR3 sequence: CASRLAVPQKFSYNEQFF. CDR3 DNA sequence: TGTGCAAGTCGCTTAGCAGTCCCACAAAAATTCTCCTACAATGAGCAGTTCTTC. The genes are TRBV12-2 and TRBJ2-1; the D call of TRBD1 is as the table states it, not checked on the DNA. TRBV12-2 is given as a pseudogene. The CDR3 is 18 amino acids.

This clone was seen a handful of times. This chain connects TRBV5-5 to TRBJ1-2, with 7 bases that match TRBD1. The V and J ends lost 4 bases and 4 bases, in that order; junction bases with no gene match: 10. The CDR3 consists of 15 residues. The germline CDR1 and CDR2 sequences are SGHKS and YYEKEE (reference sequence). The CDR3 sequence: CASSPTGAIGYGYTF. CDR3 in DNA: TGTGCCAGCAGCCCCACAGGGGCCATAGGCTATGGCTACACCTTC.

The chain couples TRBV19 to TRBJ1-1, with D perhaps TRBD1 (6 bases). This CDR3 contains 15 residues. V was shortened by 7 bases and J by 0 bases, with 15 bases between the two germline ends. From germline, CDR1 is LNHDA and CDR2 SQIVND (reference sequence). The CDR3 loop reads CASTVGQFLNTEAFF. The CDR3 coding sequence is TGTGCCAGTACCGTCGGACAGTTTTTGAACACTGAAGCTTTCTTT.

The DNA of the CDR3 is TGTGCCAGCAGTTTTGACAGAGGCTATGGCTACACCTTC. It is translated as CASSFDRGYGYTF. V usage is TRBV27 and J usage is TRBJ1-2, with a weak D call TRBD1 (5 bases). Germline CDR1 MNHEY, CDR2 SMNVEV (reference sequence). The length of the CDR3 is 13 residues. Trimming took off 3 bases at V and 4 bases at J, with 9 bases between the two ends.

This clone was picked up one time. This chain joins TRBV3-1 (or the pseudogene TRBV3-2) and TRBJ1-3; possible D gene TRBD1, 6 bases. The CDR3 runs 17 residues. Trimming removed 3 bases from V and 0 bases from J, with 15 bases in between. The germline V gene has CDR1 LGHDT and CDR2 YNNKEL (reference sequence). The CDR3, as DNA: TGTGCCAGCAGCCATTCTCAAGGACAGAACTCTGGAAACACCATATATTTT. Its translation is CASSHSQGQNSGNTIYF.

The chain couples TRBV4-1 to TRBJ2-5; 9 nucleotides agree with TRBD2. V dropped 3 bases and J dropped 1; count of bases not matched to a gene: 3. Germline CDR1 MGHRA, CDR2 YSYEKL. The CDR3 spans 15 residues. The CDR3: CASSQRRGGQETQYF. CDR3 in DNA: TGCGCCAGCAGCCAGAGGCGGGGGGGCCAAGAGACCCAGTACTTC.

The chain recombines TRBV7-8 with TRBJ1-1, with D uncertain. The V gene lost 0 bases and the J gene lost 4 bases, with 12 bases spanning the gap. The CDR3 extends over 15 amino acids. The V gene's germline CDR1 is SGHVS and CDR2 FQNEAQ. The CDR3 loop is CASSLAGSRTTEAFF. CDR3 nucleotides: TGTGCCAGCAGCTTAGCGGGGAGTCGGACCACTGAAGCTTTCTTT.

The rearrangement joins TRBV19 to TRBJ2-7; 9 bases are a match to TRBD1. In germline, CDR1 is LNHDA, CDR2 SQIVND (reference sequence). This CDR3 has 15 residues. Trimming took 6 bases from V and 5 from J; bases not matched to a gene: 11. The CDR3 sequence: CASRNPGTGTNEQYF. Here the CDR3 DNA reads TGTGCCAGTAGAAACCCCGGGACAGGGACCAACGAGCAGTACTTC.

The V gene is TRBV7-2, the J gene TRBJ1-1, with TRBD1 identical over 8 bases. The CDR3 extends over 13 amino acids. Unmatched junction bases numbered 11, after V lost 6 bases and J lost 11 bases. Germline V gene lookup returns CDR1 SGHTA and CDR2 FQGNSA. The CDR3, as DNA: TGTGCCAGCAGTTACGAGGGACAGGTTGTGGCTTTCTTT. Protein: CASSYEGQVVAFF.

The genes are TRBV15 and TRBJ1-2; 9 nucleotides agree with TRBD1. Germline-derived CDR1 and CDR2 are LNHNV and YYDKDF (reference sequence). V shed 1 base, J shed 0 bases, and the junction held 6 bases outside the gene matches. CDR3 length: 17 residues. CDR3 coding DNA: TGTGCCACCAGCAGAGCGGACAGGGGACCCACTAACTATGGCTACACCTTC. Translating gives CATSRADRGPTNYGYTF.

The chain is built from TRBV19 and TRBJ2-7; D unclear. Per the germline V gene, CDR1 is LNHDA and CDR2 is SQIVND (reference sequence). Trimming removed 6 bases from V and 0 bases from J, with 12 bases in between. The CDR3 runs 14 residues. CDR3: CASSFTVDSYEQYF. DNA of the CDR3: TGTGCCAGTAGCTTTACAGTAGACTCCTACGAGCAGTACTTC. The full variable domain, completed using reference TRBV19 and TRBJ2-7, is DGGITQSPKYLFRKEGQNVTLSCEQNLNHDAMYWYRQDPGQGLRLIYYSQIVNDFQKGDIAEGYSVSREKKESFPLTVTSAQKNPTAFYLCASSFTVDSYEQYFGPGTRLTVT.

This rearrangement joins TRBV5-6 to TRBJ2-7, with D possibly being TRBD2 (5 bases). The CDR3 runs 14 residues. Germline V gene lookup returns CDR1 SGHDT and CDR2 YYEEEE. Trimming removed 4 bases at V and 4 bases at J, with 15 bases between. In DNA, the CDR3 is TGTGCCAGCAGCCCTATAGCGAAGCGTTACGAGCAGTACTTC. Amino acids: CASSPIAKRYEQYF.

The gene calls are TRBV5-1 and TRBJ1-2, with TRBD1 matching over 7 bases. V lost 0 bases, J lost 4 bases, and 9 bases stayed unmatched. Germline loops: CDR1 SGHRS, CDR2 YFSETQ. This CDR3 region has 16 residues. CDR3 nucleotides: TGCGCCAGCAGCTTGGCGGGACAGACCCGTGGCTATGGCTACACCTTC. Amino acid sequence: CASSLAGQTRGYGYTF. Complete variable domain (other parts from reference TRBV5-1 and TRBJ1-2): KAGVTQTPRYLIKTRGQQVTLSCSPISGHRSVSWYQQTPGQGLQFLFEYFSETQRNKGNFPGRFSGRQFSNSRSEMNVSTLELGDSALYLCASSLAGQTRGYGYTFGSGTRLTVV.

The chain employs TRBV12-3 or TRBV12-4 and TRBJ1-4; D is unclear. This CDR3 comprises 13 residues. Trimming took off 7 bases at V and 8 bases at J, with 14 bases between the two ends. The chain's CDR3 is CASNSLPEEKLFF. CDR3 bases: TGTGCCAGCAACTCCCTACCCGAGGAAAAACTGTTTTTT.

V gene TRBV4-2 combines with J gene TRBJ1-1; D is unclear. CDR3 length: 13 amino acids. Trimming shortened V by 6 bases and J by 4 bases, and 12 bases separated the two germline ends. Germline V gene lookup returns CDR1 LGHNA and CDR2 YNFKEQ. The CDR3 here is CASRGAGTTEAFF. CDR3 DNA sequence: TGTGCCAGCAGGGGCGCGGGTACCACTGAAGCTTTCTTT.

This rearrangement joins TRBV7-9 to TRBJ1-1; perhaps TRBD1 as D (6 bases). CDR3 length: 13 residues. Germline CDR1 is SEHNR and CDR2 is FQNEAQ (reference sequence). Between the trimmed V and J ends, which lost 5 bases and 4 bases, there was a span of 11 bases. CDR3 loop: CASSLTGSTEAFF. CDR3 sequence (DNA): TGTGCCAGCAGCCTTACAGGGTCCACTGAAGCTTTCTTT.

CDR3 sequence reads: CASRWTGSNQPQHF. The CDR3 nucleotides are TGTGCCAGCAGATGGACAGGGAGCAATCAGCCCCAGCATTTT. The chain has TRBV6-5 and TRBJ1-5; 8 nucleotides line up with TRBD1. The germline V gene has CDR1 MNHEY and CDR2 SVGAGI. CDR3 length: 14 amino acids. The trim removed 6 bases at V and 1 base at J, leaving 2 bases unmatched.

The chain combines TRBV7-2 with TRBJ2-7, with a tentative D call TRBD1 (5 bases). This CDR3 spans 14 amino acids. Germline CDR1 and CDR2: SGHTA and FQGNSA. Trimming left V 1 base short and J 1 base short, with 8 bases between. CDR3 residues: CASSLEQESYEQYF. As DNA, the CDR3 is TGTGCCAGCAGCTTAGAACAGGAGTCCTACGAGCAGTACTTC.

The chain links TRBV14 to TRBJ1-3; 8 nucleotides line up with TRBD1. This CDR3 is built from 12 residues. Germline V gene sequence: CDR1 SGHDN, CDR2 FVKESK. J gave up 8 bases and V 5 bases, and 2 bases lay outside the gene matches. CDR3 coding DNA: TGTGCCAGCAGCGGACAGGGTTACACCATATATTTT. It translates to CASSGQGYTIYF. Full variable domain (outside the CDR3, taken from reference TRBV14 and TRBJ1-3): EAGVTQFPSHSVIEKGQTVTLRCDPISGHDNLYWYRRVMGKEIKFLLHFVKESKQDESGMPNNRFLAERTGGTYSTLKVQPAELEDSGVYFCASSGQGYTIYFGEGSWLTVV.

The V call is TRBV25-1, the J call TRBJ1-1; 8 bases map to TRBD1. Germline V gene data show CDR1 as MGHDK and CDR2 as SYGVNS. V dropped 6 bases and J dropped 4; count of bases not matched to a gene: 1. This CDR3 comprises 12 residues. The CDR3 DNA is TGTGCCAGCAGGACAGGGGCCACTGAAGCTTTCTTT. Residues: CASRTGATEAFF.